These 18 T cell receptor beta chains share one sample of origin, sequenced in a study of T cell clones after liver transplantation. Profiling relied on immunoSEQ multiplex PCR, and the TCRdb table lists in-frame clones only, not all of them. The table records some 57,000 clones, less than 75% of them present only once. The source material was CD4+ T cells from blood, sampled at the 22-month timepoint. The receptor source for this set is a human patient who received a liver transplant. The T cells may come from the graft donor.

The gene calls are TRBV11-2 and TRBJ2-3; D is possibly TRBD2 (7 bases). Germline V gene sequence: CDR1 SGHAT, CDR2 FQNNGV. V lost 5 bases and J 3 bases, leaving 15 bases between the germline ends. This CDR3 region has 15 residues. DNA for the CDR3: TGTGCCAGCAGCCCGGGGGGCAGGGCTACAGATACGCAGTATTTT. It translates to CASSPGGRATDTQYF.

This clone was picked up a small number of times. This sequence joins TRBV6-1 and TRBJ2-5, with D unclear. Per germline, CDR1 MNHNS and CDR2 SASEGT. V lost 0 bases to trimming and J lost 4 bases, with 9 bases between them. This CDR3 spans 14 amino acids. CDR3 in DNA: TGTGCCAGCAGTGAAGCATCCCGAGGAGAGACCCAGTACTTC. It specifies CASSEASRGETQYF.

This chain uses TRBV9 with TRBJ1-6; D is unclear. From germline, CDR1 is SGDLS and CDR2 YYNGEE. CDR3 size: 13 residues. V lost 0 bases and J 6 bases, leaving 4 bases between the germline ends. The CDR3 loop is CASSVEFNSPLHF. The CDR3 DNA reads TGTGCCAGCAGCGTAGAATTTAATTCACCCCTCCACTTT.

The J gene is TRBJ1-1, the V gene TRBV10-3; no firm D call. Germline V gene data show CDR1 as ENHRY and CDR2 as SYGVKD. Trimming removed 3 bases from V and 1 base from J, with 15 bases in between. There are 16 residues in the CDR3. DNA of the CDR3: TGTGCCATCAGTGATCCAAAGGTCCGGGGGAACACTGAAGCTTTCTTT. Translated, it gives CAISDPKVRGNTEAFF.

The chain combines TRBV5-6 with TRBJ1-5, with TRBD1 as a possible D gene (5 bases). The V end lost 1 base, the J end lost 3 bases, and 11 bases lay between the germline ends. The germline V gene has CDR1 SGHDT and CDR2 YYEEEE. The CDR3 runs to 15 residues. For the CDR3, the DNA is TGTGCCAGCAGCTTGCGACCCGGGGCCAATCAGCCCCAGCATTTT. As protein: CASSLRPGANQPQHF.

The V and J genes are TRBV9 and TRBJ2-1; 7 nucleotides match TRBD1. After removal of 2 bases from V and 4 bases from J, the junction contained 0 bases not matched to a gene. CDR3 length equals 13 residues. The germline V gene has CDR1 SGDLS and CDR2 YYNGEE. CDR3 region: CASSVGQYNEQFF. In nucleotides, the CDR3 is TGTGCCAGCAGCGTGGGACAGTACAATGAGCAGTTCTTC.

This clone was counted between two and nine times. The chain is built from TRBV2 and TRBJ1-3; a weak D match, TRBD1 (5 bases). This CDR3 contains 15 residues. Germline V CDR1 and CDR2: SNHLY, FYNNEI. The V end was cut by 6 bases, the J end by 7 bases, with 19 bases between. The CDR3 region has the DNA TGTGCCAGCAGACCCTTCAGGGTGGTTAACAACACCATATATTTT. Its translation is CASRPFRVVNNTIYF.

The V call is TRBV4-1, the J call TRBJ2-3, with 7 positions matching TRBD1. In germline, CDR1 is MGHRA, CDR2 YSYEKL. The CDR3 covers 17 residues. The V and J ends lost 4 bases and 2 bases, in that order; junction bases with no gene match: 12. The DNA of the CDR3 is TGCGCCAGCAGCCCGTCCTTAGGGGACAGTCACACAGATACGCAGTATTTT. This encodes CASSPSLGDSHTDTQYF.

CDR3 coding DNA: TGTGCCAGCAATAACGGTGGCACTGAAGCTTTCTTT. Translation: CASNNGGTEAFF. The chain recombines TRBV6-1 with TRBJ1-1; no clear D. Per the germline V gene, CDR1 is MNHNS and CDR2 is SASEGT. V dropped 7 bases and J dropped 4 bases, with 10 bases sitting between them. This CDR3 contains 12 residues.

This sequence joins TRBV19 and TRBJ1-1; D might be TRBD1 (5 bases). Trimming stripped 1 base from V and 0 bases from J, with 6 bases between. This CDR3 has 14 amino acids. Germline V gives CDR1 LNHDA, CDR2 SQIVND (reference sequence). As DNA, the CDR3 is TGTGCCAGTAGTATAGGACAGATGAACACTGAAGCTTTCTTT. Protein sequence: CASSIGQMNTEAFF.

This sequence joins TRBV7-3 and TRBJ2-5, with D tentatively TRBD1 (5 bases). The CDR3 is made up of 13 amino acids. Germline V gives CDR1 SGHTA, CDR2 FQGTGA. V dropped 5 bases and J dropped 5 bases, with 12 bases sitting between them. CDR3 residues: CASSPTVQETQYF. CDR3 in DNA: TGTGCCAGCAGCCCGACAGTCCAGGAGACCCAGTACTTC.

This clone occurred once. The chain couples TRBV6-1 to TRBJ2-5, with 9 nucleotides matching TRBD1. V gave up 6 bases and J gave up 2 bases; unmatched junction bases: 7. Germline values: CDR1 MNHNS, CDR2 SASEGT. There are 15 residues in the CDR3. CDR3 region: CASSHSGTGQETQYF. As DNA, the CDR3 is TGTGCCAGCAGCCACAGCGGGACAGGGCAAGAGACCCAGTACTTC.

This chain links TRBV19 with TRBJ2-2; 7 bases map to TRBD2. The CDR3 consists of 15 residues. V lost 6 bases, J lost 9 bases, and 13 bases stayed unmatched. Germline V gives CDR1 LNHDA, CDR2 SQIVND (reference sequence). Written as DNA, the CDR3 is TGTGCCAGTAGGACTCTGGGGGGGGTCCACCGGGAGCTGTTTTTT. It encodes CASRTLGGVHRELFF.

The chain joins TRBV6-5 to TRBJ1-5; D gene unclear. Trimming cost V 6 bases and J 3 bases, with 12 bases left between them. CDR1 MNHEY and CDR2 SVGAGI come from the germline V gene. The CDR3 is made up of 14 amino acids. CDR3 coding DNA: TGTGCCAGCAGACTCGACGGTCCCAATCAGCCCCAGCATTTT. This encodes CASRLDGPNQPQHF.

The genes are TRBV19 and TRBJ2-1; 7 nucleotides match TRBD1. This CDR3 comprises 15 residues. With 5 bases clipped from V and 0 bases from J, the junction kept 4 bases outside the gene matches. Germline CDR1 is LNHDA and CDR2 is SQIVND (reference sequence). Here the CDR3 DNA reads TGTGCCAGTAGTCCTGGGACAGTCTCCTACAATGAGCAGTTCTTC. This codes for CASSPGTVSYNEQFF.

J is TRBJ2-1 and V is TRBV16, with 7 positions matching TRBD1. CDR3 length: 16 residues. CDR1 and CDR2 (germline): KGHSY, FQNENV. V lost 4 bases and J lost 4; bases outside the gene matches: 10. CDR3 DNA sequence: TGTGCCAGCAGCCGACAACAGGGGTTGGGATACAATGAGCAGTTCTTC. As protein: CASSRQQGLGYNEQFF.

This chain joins TRBV28 and TRBJ2-2; D call uncertain. Trimming removed 3 bases at V and 5 bases at J, with 13 bases between. CDR3 length equals 15 residues. The germline V gene has CDR1 MDHEN and CDR2 SYDVKM. The CDR3 bases are TGTGCCAGCAGTTTCACACTACGTACTACCGGGGAGCTGTTTTTT. It codes for CASSFTLRTTGELFF. Combining the CDR3 with reference TRBV28 and TRBJ2-2 gives the whole variable domain DVKVTQSSRYLVKRTGEKVFLECVQDMDHENMFWYRQDPGLGLRLIYFSYDVKMKEKGDIPEGYSVSREKKERFSLILESASTNQTSMYLCASSFTLRTTGELFFGEGSRLTVL.

V and J are TRBV7-9 and TRBJ1-5, with D possibly TRBD1 on 5 matching bases. Between the trimmed V and J ends, which lost 3 bases and 5 bases, there was a span of 8 bases. Germline CDR1 is SEHNR and CDR2 is FQNEAQ (reference sequence). The length of the CDR3 is 13 residues. CDR3 in DNA: TGTGCCAGCAGCTTGACAGCCGATCAGCCCCAGCATTTT. It specifies CASSLTADQPQHF. Looking up the rest from reference TRBV7-9 and TRBJ1-5 gives the full variable domain: DTGVSQNPRHKITKRGQNVTFRCDPISEHNRLYWYRQTLGQGPEFLTYFQNEAQLEKSRLLSDRFSAERPKGSFSTLEIQRTEQGDSAMYLCASSLTADQPQHFGDGTRLSIL.